One sample yielded the 23 T cell receptor beta chains listed below, sequenced in a study of blood T cell repertoires in COVID-19. Repertoires were generated with immunoSEQ multiplex PCR, while TCRdb's copy carries only in-frame clones and drops some. The sample holds 310,000 or so clones; about 88% are singletons and the top ten take roughly a tenth. The material sequenced was PBMCs or T cells enriched from blood (not recorded which). These receptors were obtained from a woman aged 40 to 49 who had recovered from COVID-19.

The chain is built from TRBV28 and TRBJ2-1; 7 bases are a match to TRBD1. The trim removed 7 bases at V and 1 base at J, leaving 7 bases unmatched. The CDR3 loop spans 15 amino acids. CDR1 and CDR2 from the germline V gene are MDHEN and SYDVKM. CDR3 loop: CASTIRGKSYNEQFF. Here the CDR3 DNA reads TGTGCCAGCACCATCAGGGGGAAGTCCTACAATGAGCAGTTCTTC.

This chain joins TRBV7-2 and TRBJ2-1; 7 bases fit TRBD2. The CDR3 has 15 residues. CDR1 SGHTA and CDR2 FQGNSA come from the germline V gene. V lost 1 base to trimming and J lost 7 bases; unmatched junction nucleotides: 7. The CDR3 nucleotides are TGTGCCAGCAGCTTAGGAGGGAGGGCTGGAAATGAGCAGTTCTTC. It specifies CASSLGGRAGNEQFF.

This chain links TRBV6-2 or TRBV6-3 with TRBJ1-5, with TRBD1 identical over 10 bases. Germline V CDR1 and CDR2: MNHEY, SVGEGT. After removal of 4 bases from V and 0 bases from J, the junction contained 9 bases not matched to a gene. The CDR3 covers 18 residues. The CDR3 is CASSFPGQGINSNQPQHF. CDR3 sequence (DNA): TGTGCCAGCAGTTTTCCGGGACAGGGGATAAATAGCAATCAGCCCCAGCATTTT.

The chain joins TRBV21-1 to TRBJ2-7; the table gives TRBD2 as D, unverified against the DNA. TRBV21-1 is flagged as a pseudogene. The CDR3 runs to 16 residues. In nucleotides, the CDR3 is TGTGCCAGCAAAAATGGATCCCCGAGCGGGATCTACGAGCAGTACTTC. It encodes CASKNGSPSGIYEQYF.

The genes are TRBV2 and TRBJ1-2; TRBD1 aligns across 9 bases. The CDR3 is 17 amino acids. Germline V gives CDR1 SNHLY, CDR2 FYNNEI. The ends lost 4 bases at V and 6 bases at J; junction bases unmatched: 15. In nucleotides, the CDR3 is TGTGCCAGCAGTGCCTCCGTGGACAGGGGAAGAAGGGATGGCTACACCTTC. Protein: CASSASVDRGRRDGYTF.

The chain is built from TRBV7-8 and TRBJ1-5, with 10 bases aligning to TRBD1. The CDR3 extends over 16 amino acids. CDR1 is SGHVS and CDR2 is FQNEAQ in the germline V gene. The ends lost 1 base at V and 5 bases at J; junction bases unmatched: 5. This chain's CDR3 is CASSLDGDRGYQPQHF. DNA of the CDR3: TGTGCCAGCAGCTTAGATGGGGACAGGGGTTATCAGCCCCAGCATTTT.

In nucleotides, the CDR3 is TGTGCCAGCAGTCCCCAAGCAGGGTTGAGCTACACCTTC. This sequence encodes CASSPQAGLSYTF. V usage is TRBV28 and J usage is TRBJ1-2; tentative D call: TRBD1 (5 bases). The CDR3 is 13 amino acids. Between the trimmed V and J ends, which lost 5 bases and 9 bases, there was a span of 16 bases. Germline V gene data show CDR1 as MDHEN and CDR2 as SYDVKM.

The rearrangement uses TRBV28 and TRBJ1-1; D is undetermined. Germline CDR1 reads MDHEN; CDR2 reads SYDVKM. The CDR3 runs 14 residues. Trimming stripped 5 bases from V and 0 bases from J, with 10 bases between. CDR3 DNA sequence: TGTGCCAGCAGTAAATACGACATGAACACTGAAGCTTTCTTT. It specifies CASSKYDMNTEAFF.

The table lists this clone with a few counts. The rearrangement uses TRBV3-1 (or the pseudogene TRBV3-2) and TRBJ1-1; D gene unclear. This CDR3 contains 16 residues. CDR1 LGHDT and CDR2 YNNKEL come from the germline V gene (reference sequence). Trimming took off 0 bases at V and 2 bases at J, with 13 bases between the two ends. The CDR3 protein is CASSQDPPGFNTEAFF. The CDR3 coding sequence is TGTGCCAGCAGCCAAGATCCGCCGGGATTCAACACTGAAGCTTTCTTT.

The V and J genes are TRBV5-1 and TRBJ2-4, with 10 bases lining up with TRBD1. Germline trimming cut 4 bases from V and 8 bases from J; bases unmatched to any gene: 12. Germline CDR1 reads SGHRS; CDR2 reads YFSETQ. The CDR3 runs to 16 residues. The CDR3 region has the DNA TGCGCCAGCAGCATTTCCGGGACAGGGGATGGTGACATTCAGTACTTC. It codes for CASSISGTGDGDIQYF.

This chain connects TRBV24-1 to TRBJ1-3; maybe TRBD1 (6 bases). This CDR3 has 14 amino acids. CDR1 and CDR2 (germline): KGHDR, SFDVKD. V dropped 5 bases and J dropped 4 bases, with 11 bases sitting between them. The CDR3: CATSAAGQGNTIYF. The CDR3 nucleotides read TGTGCCACCAGTGCCGCCGGACAGGGAAACACCATATATTTT.

This chain links TRBV6-5 with TRBJ1-1; D unclear. The CDR3 covers 14 residues. CDR1 and CDR2 from the germline V gene are MNHEY and SVGAGI. Trimming pared 8 bases from V and 2 bases from J, leaving 15 bases between. The CDR3 nucleotides read TGTGCCAGCTGGGCAAAGAGTATAAACACTGAAGCTTTCTTT. Its protein is CASWAKSINTEAFF.

V usage is TRBV9 and J usage is TRBJ2-7; D unresolved. V dropped 0 bases and J dropped 5 bases, with 6 bases sitting between them. Germline lookup yields CDR1 SGDLS and CDR2 YYNGEE. The CDR3 runs 12 residues. The CDR3 reads CASSVGRDEQYF. CDR3 DNA sequence: TGTGCCAGCAGCGTAGGGAGAGACGAGCAGTACTTC. Together with reference TRBV9 and TRBJ2-7, the CDR3 gives the full variable domain: DSGVTQTPKHLITATGQRVTLRCSPRSGDLSVYWYQQSLDQGLQFLIQYYNGEERAKGNILERFSAQQFPDLHSELNLSSLELGDSALYFCASSVGRDEQYFGPGTRLTVT.

The chain couples TRBV6-5 to TRBJ2-1; 7 nucleotides align to TRBD2. J was trimmed by 4 bases and V by 11 bases; bases with no gene match: 8. From germline, CDR1 is MNHEY and CDR2 SVGAGI. The CDR3 is 13 amino acids. The CDR3 sequence is CACSGGVYNEQFF. The CDR3 DNA reads as TGTGCCTGCTCGGGAGGCGTTTACAATGAGCAGTTCTTC.

This clone showed up just once. The rearrangement joins TRBV4-3 to TRBJ2-7; D unresolved. Germline lookup yields CDR1 LGHNA and CDR2 YSLEER. This CDR3 has 15 residues. Trimming stripped 0 bases from V and 6 bases from J, with 15 bases between. CDR3 in amino acids: CASSQDRSSWSEQYF. Written as DNA, the CDR3 is TGCGCCAGCAGCCAAGATCGTAGTAGTTGGAGCGAGCAGTACTTC.

The rearrangement uses TRBV6-2 or TRBV6-3 and TRBJ2-1, with 10 positions matching TRBD2. Germline trimming cut 7 bases from V and 3 bases from J; bases unmatched to any gene: 15. CDR3 size: 18 residues. Germline V lookup: CDR1 MNHEY, CDR2 SVGEGT. This CDR3 reads CASNPRTGLADRYNEQFF. The CDR3 nucleotides are TGTGCCAGCAACCCCCGGACAGGACTAGCGGACCGCTACAATGAGCAGTTCTTC.

The chain combines TRBV6-4 with TRBJ2-1, with 7 bases aligning to TRBD1. Germline CDR1 is MRHNA and CDR2 is SNTAGT. The V and J ends lost 6 bases and 0 bases, in that order; junction bases with no gene match: 8. The CDR3 contains 16 residues. CDR3 DNA: TGTGCCAGCAGGAAGGGACAGACCATCTCCTACAATGAGCAGTTCTTC. Protein product: CASRKGQTISYNEQFF.

This chain connects TRBV9 to TRBJ2-3; 14 positions agree with TRBD2. This CDR3 has 16 residues. The junction had 4 bases not matched to a gene; V was cut back by 3 bases and J by 4 bases. Germline V gene lookup returns CDR1 SGDLS and CDR2 YYNGEE. The DNA of the CDR3 is TGTGCCAGCAGCGCCGGGACTAGCGGGAGTGCAGATACGCAGTATTTT. Its protein is CASSAGTSGSADTQYF.

The chain joins TRBV7-8 to TRBJ1-5; 7 bases agree with TRBD1. The CDR3 length is 15 residues. V lost 3 bases to trimming and J lost 2 bases; unmatched junction nucleotides: 4. Germline V gene data show CDR1 as SGHVS and CDR2 as FQNEAQ. CDR3 DNA sequence: TGTGCCAGCAGCTTTAGTGGACAGGGCAATCAGCCCCAGCATTTT. Translating it yields CASSFSGQGNQPQHF.

The V gene is TRBV6-1, the J gene TRBJ2-1, with D possibly TRBD1 on 5 matching bases. The germline V and J ends were trimmed by 3 bases and 8 bases, with 14 bases remaining between them. Germline CDR1 and CDR2: MNHNS and SASEGT. The length of the CDR3 is 14 residues. The CDR3 sequence is CASSDIGRADEQFF. As DNA, the CDR3 is TGTGCCAGCAGTGACATTGGCAGGGCTGATGAGCAGTTCTTC.

This clone appeared a single time. This chain uses TRBV6-5 with TRBJ1-3; D is perhaps TRBD1 (6 bases). The V gene's germline CDR1 is MNHEY and CDR2 SVGAGI. V lost 2 bases and J 2 bases, leaving 13 bases between the germline ends. The length of the CDR3 is 16 residues. CDR3 nucleotide sequence: TGTGCCAGCAGTTACACAGATCCAGGGGCTGGAAACACCATATATTTT. It encodes CASSYTDPGAGNTIYF.

The chain is built from TRBV7-9 and TRBJ2-5, with D tentatively TRBD1 (5 bases). Trimming removed 7 bases from V and 2 bases from J, with 11 bases in between. Germline-derived CDR1 and CDR2 are SEHNR and FQNEAQ (reference sequence). The CDR3 contains 13 residues. In DNA, the CDR3 is TGTGCCAGCAACCGACAGATACAAGAGACCCAGTACTTC. It codes for CASNRQIQETQYF.

Here the CDR3 reads CARSTQSGGRLYYEQYF. Here the CDR3 DNA reads TGTGCCAGAAGCACCCAGTCTGGCGGGCGACTTTACTACGAGCAGTACTTC. The rearrangement uses TRBV7-5 and TRBJ2-7; the D call of TRBD2 is as the table states it, not checked on the DNA. TRBV7-5 represents a pseudogene. The CDR3 has 17 residues.